These T cell receptor beta chains were read from a single sample in a study of post-analysis software for immune sequencing data. One entry per CDR3 protein results from TCRdb running MiXCR on the PCR reads. This table holds fewer than 850,000 distinct CDR3 sequences, around 42% found once. Material for sequencing was blood. The source is a girl aged 5 to 17 with multiple sclerosis. Each CDR3 is given without its conserved first and last residue. Fields, in order: V gene, clone size, J gene, CDR3 protein. Clone size appears in some rows only: once, few, many, or a class for an expanded clone.

v_gene: TRBV11-3
abundance: few
j_gene: TRBJ2-3
CDR3aa: ASSSIVGGRDTQY

v_gene: TRBV27
abundance: many
j_gene: TRBJ2-7
CDR3aa: ASSFLGGEQY

v_gene: TRBV6-6
abundance: NA
j_gene: TRBJ2-1
CDR3aa: ASSYAQASYNEQF

v_gene: TRBV2
abundance: few
j_gene: TRBJ2-5
CDR3aa: ASSEGSGLSETQY

v_gene: TRBV11-3
abundance: few
j_gene: TRBJ2-1
CDR3aa: ASSSPGTYNEQF

v_gene: TRBV6-5
abundance: NA
j_gene: TRBJ1-1
CDR3aa: ASRKGQGHNTEAF

v_gene: TRBV13
abundance: few
j_gene: TRBJ2-7
CDR3aa: ASSLRTSGRYEQY

v_gene: TRBV12-3/TRBV12-4
abundance: NA
j_gene: TRBJ2-7
CDR3aa: ASSSTSGPNPYEQY

v_gene: TRBV7-9
abundance: NA
j_gene: TRBJ2-3
CDR3aa: ASSLERADTQY

v_gene: TRBV7-3
abundance: once
j_gene: TRBJ2-1
CDR3aa: ASSPQTDYNEQF

v_gene: TRBV27
abundance: NA
j_gene: TRBJ2-6
CDR3aa: ASRTQGGANVLT

v_gene: TRBV28
abundance: few
j_gene: TRBJ2-3
CDR3aa: ASSRGQGLRWADTQY

v_gene: TRBV20-1
abundance: NA
j_gene: TRBJ2-1
CDR3aa: SALLTPGLATNEQF

v_gene: TRBV27
abundance: NA
j_gene: TRBJ2-5
CDR3aa: ASIAGETQY

v_gene: TRBV9
abundance: NA
j_gene: TRBJ2-3
CDR3aa: ASSVAGGGSSTDTQY

v_gene: TRBV20-1
abundance: NA
j_gene: TRBJ2-3
CDR3aa: SALAARRTDTQY

v_gene: TRBV10-3
abundance: NA
j_gene: TRBJ2-7
CDR3aa: AISNLGTSGRTSYEQY

v_gene: TRBV10-3
abundance: NA
j_gene: TRBJ2-1
CDR3aa: AISEPTTSGQSSYNEQF

v_gene: TRBV5-6
abundance: few
j_gene: TRBJ2-7
CDR3aa: ASSSNLYEQY

v_gene: TRBV19
abundance: few
j_gene: TRBJ2-3
CDR3aa: ASRRTGLWADTQY

v_gene: TRBV29-1
abundance: few
j_gene: TRBJ2-3
CDR3aa: SVDAQGISTDTQY

v_gene: TRBV20-1
abundance: NA
j_gene: TRBJ2-3
CDR3aa: SAGTSGSTGPDTQY

v_gene: TRBV15
abundance: NA
j_gene: TRBJ2-3
CDR3aa: ATSRALRDTQY

v_gene: TRBV28
abundance: few
j_gene: TRBJ2-1
CDR3aa: ASSLSGGSRYNEQF

v_gene: TRBV6-5
abundance: few
j_gene: TRBJ2-7
CDR3aa: ASTKIGTGKEQY

v_gene: TRBV12-3/TRBV12-4
abundance: NA
j_gene: TRBJ2-3
CDR3aa: ASSIIQGFADTQY

v_gene: TRBV20-1
abundance: few
j_gene: TRBJ2-5
CDR3aa: SARDRDHSRTQY

v_gene: TRBV3-1
abundance: NA
j_gene: TRBJ2-7
CDR3aa: ASSPRGSSVYEQY

v_gene: TRBV7-3
abundance: few
j_gene: TRBJ2-3
CDR3aa: ASSPPTAPDTQY

v_gene: TRBV29-1
abundance: NA
j_gene: TRBJ2-7
CDR3aa: SGLIPGISYEQY

v_gene: TRBV29-1
abundance: once
j_gene: TRBJ2-1
CDR3aa: SVVQGNEQF

v_gene: TRBV12-3/TRBV12-4
abundance: NA
j_gene: TRBJ2-3
CDR3aa: ASSATSGSRTDTQY

v_gene: TRBV7-9
abundance: many
j_gene: TRBJ2-7
CDR3aa: ASSSDRGYEQY